This TCR beta chain comes out of a study of human thymus T cells. Resections were taken during corrective heart surgery, and the thymus tissue came from these. The repertoire was sequenced with immunoSEQ multiplex PCR; TCRdb's copy has only in-frame clones and lacks some. The table includes about 78,000 clones, approximately 96% detected once. The CDR3 runs 14 residues. The J gene is TRBJ2-7, the V gene TRBV21-1; the D call in the table, TRBD2, was not verified against the DNA. TRBV21-1 is annotated as a pseudogene. This TCR was recovered from a boy less than two years old with a congenital heart defect but otherwise immunologically healthy. The sample was thymus tissue. The CDR3 loop is CASSKGGSSYEQYF. CDR3 sequence (DNA): TGTGCCAGCAGCAAAGGCGGGAGCTCCTACGAGCAGTACTTC.